The next 19 T cell receptor beta chains were all read from a single sample in a study of human T cells and chemical hapten exposure. TCRdb called the RACE reads again in MiXCR, with one record for every CDR3 protein. This repertoire shows 85,000 to 100,000 distinct CDR3 sequences, around 25% found once; its top ten account for approximately 10%. Stated time point: patch test 3, about 24 weeks after DPC sensitization. Treatment specified: therapeutic diphenylcyclopropenone sensitization with weekly scalp DPC. Sequencing used whole blood, obtained in connection with sensitization to the hapten diphenylcyclopropenone (DPC). The receptors come from a man in his forties or fifties with alopecia areata. Some clones in this sample may be carry-over from other donors' samples.

This chain joins TRBV14 and TRBJ1-6; D gene uncertain. The V end lost 6 bases, the J end lost 7 bases, and 10 bases lay between the germline ends. The V gene's germline CDR1 is SGHDN and CDR2 FVKESK. The CDR3 is 13 residues long. The CDR3 sequence: CASSFDWNSPLHF. The CDR3 coding sequence is TGTGCCAGCAGTTTCGACTGGAATTCACCCCTCCACTTT.

The rearrangement links TRBV20-1 to TRBJ1-4; D remains unclear. This CDR3 is 13 amino acids long. Looked up from germline, CDR1 is DFQATT and CDR2 is SNEGSKA (reference sequence). Trimming removed 6 bases from V and 0 bases from J, with 8 bases in between. The DNA for the CDR3 is TGCAGTGCCCTTAGGGCAACTAATGAAAAACTGTTTTTT. Translating gives CSALRATNEKLFF.

This chain links TRBV5-5 with TRBJ2-3; perhaps TRBD1 as D (6 bases). The V end lost 2 bases, the J end lost 5 bases, and 12 bases lay between the germline ends. From germline, CDR1 is SGHKS and CDR2 YYEKEE (reference sequence). This CDR3 is built from 14 residues. For the CDR3, the DNA is TGTGCCAGCAGCTTTGGCAGGGGTCAAGATACGCAGTATTTT. Encoded protein: CASSFGRGQDTQYF.

V usage is TRBV6-5 and J usage is TRBJ2-2; D is ambiguous. Trimming shortened V by 5 bases and J by 1 base, and 5 bases separated the two germline ends. Germline V gene data show CDR1 as MNHEY and CDR2 as SVGAGI. The CDR3 is made up of 13 amino acids. The CDR3, as DNA: TGTGCCAGCAGTAGGGTGAACACCGGGGAGCTGTTTTTT. It encodes CASSRVNTGELFF.

The J gene is TRBJ2-3, the V gene TRBV29-1; 9 bases line up with TRBD1. CDR3 size: 14 residues. The germline V gene encodes CDR1 SQVTM and CDR2 ANQGSEA. V lost 4 bases and J lost 4; bases outside the gene matches: 6. The CDR3 is CSVGRQGDADTQYF. The CDR3 nucleotides read TGCAGCGTTGGGAGACAGGGGGACGCAGATACGCAGTATTTT.

V is TRBV6-6 and J is TRBJ2-7; no firm D call. Germline V CDR1 and CDR2: MNHNY, SVGAGI (reference sequence). V shed 5 bases and J shed 1 base, with 15 bases lying between them. The CDR3 has 15 residues. The CDR3: CASSPPGGRSYEQYF. Written as DNA, the CDR3 is TGTGCCAGCAGTCCCCCCGGCGGCAGGTCCTACGAGCAGTACTTC.

The V gene is TRBV12-3 or TRBV12-4, the J gene TRBJ2-3; unclear D gene. The CDR3 is made up of 14 amino acids. V lost 4 bases and J lost 0, with 8 bases in between. CDR3 loop: CASSSLVSTDTQYF. CDR3 coding DNA: TGTGCCAGCAGTTCGCTGGTTAGCACAGATACGCAGTATTTT.

This clonotype was seen more than once but under ten times. The chain employs TRBV7-9 and TRBJ2-7; possible D gene TRBD1, 6 bases. Looked up from germline, CDR1 is SEHNR and CDR2 is FQNEAQ (reference sequence). The CDR3 extends over 14 amino acids. Trimming stripped 1 base from V and 2 bases from J, with 9 bases between. CDR3 sequence: CASSLVPGAYEQYF. In nucleotides, the CDR3 is TGTGCCAGCAGCTTAGTCCCAGGGGCCTACGAGCAGTACTTC.

This chain uses TRBV10-3 with TRBJ2-3, with 8 positions matching TRBD2. Germline V gene lookup returns CDR1 ENHRY and CDR2 SYGVKD. The CDR3 is 13 amino acids. V dropped 8 bases and J dropped 4; count of bases not matched to a gene: 5. CDR3 DNA sequence: TGTGCCATCTCAGCGGGAGCCGCAGATACGCAGTATTTT. As protein: CAISAGAADTQYF.

The V call is TRBV27, the J call TRBJ2-2; a weak D match, TRBD2 (6 bases). Trimming shortened V by 1 base and J by 3 bases, and 18 bases separated the two germline ends. This CDR3 is built from 18 residues. Per the germline V gene, CDR1 is MNHEY and CDR2 is SMNVEV (reference sequence). CDR3 loop: CASSLLGLGGTDTGELFF. CDR3 nucleotide sequence: TGTGCCAGCAGTTTATTGGGTCTGGGGGGAACCGACACCGGGGAGCTGTTTTTT.

The gene calls are TRBV3-1 and TRBJ2-3; maybe TRBD1 (6 bases). Germline V gene lookup returns CDR1 LGHDT and CDR2 YNNKEL (reference sequence). Trimming left V 5 bases short and J 0 bases short, with 12 bases between. The CDR3 extends over 15 amino acids. The CDR3 region is CASSTGTRSTDTQYF. The CDR3, as DNA: TGTGCCAGCAGCACCGGGACAAGAAGCACAGATACGCAGTATTTT.

V and J are TRBV24-1 and TRBJ2-6; D not resolved. The CDR3 is 16 residues long. CDR1 is KGHDR and CDR2 is SFDVKD in the germline V gene. Between the trimmed V and J ends, which lost 2 bases and 0 bases, there was a span of 7 bases. The CDR3 spells CATSDWTGSGANVLTF. In DNA, the CDR3 is TGTGCCACCAGTGATTGGACGGGCTCTGGGGCCAACGTCCTGACTTTC.

The genes are TRBV12-3 or TRBV12-4 and TRBJ2-5; D remains ambiguous. The V gene lost 4 bases and the J gene lost 5 bases, with 17 bases spanning the gap. There are 15 residues in the CDR3. The CDR3 DNA follows: TGTGCCAGCAGTTCTTTCCCCAGGACCTTCGAGACCCAGTACTTC. Encoded protein: CASSSFPRTFETQYF.

The chain is built from TRBV28 and TRBJ2-1; TRBD1 is a possible D gene (5 bases). The CDR3 covers 12 residues. Germline V CDR1 and CDR2: MDHEN, SYDVKM. Trimming took off 5 bases at V and 8 bases at J, with 10 bases between the two ends. For the CDR3, the DNA is TGTGCCAGCAGTCCGACAGTGTATGAGCAGTTCTTC. Translated: CASSPTVYEQFF.

The genes are TRBV7-9 and TRBJ2-5; possible D gene TRBD2, 6 bases. The ends were cut back, 3 bases at V and 3 bases at J, with 14 bases in the middle. Germline V gene lookup returns CDR1 SEHNR and CDR2 FQNEAQ (reference sequence). This CDR3 has 15 residues. The chain's CDR3 is CASSLGGKGEETQYF. The CDR3 region has the DNA TGTGCCAGCAGCTTGGGCGGGAAAGGGGAAGAGACCCAGTACTTC.

This clonotype has at least ten counts. The V call is TRBV29-1, the J call TRBJ2-2; D gene uncertain. The V end was cut by 5 bases, the J end by 0 bases, with 13 bases between. This CDR3 is 15 amino acids long. Germline CDR1 reads SQVTM; CDR2 reads ANQGSEA. As DNA, the CDR3 is TGCAGCGTTCAGCAGAGCGCCGCGAACACCGGGGAGCTGTTTTTT. Translated, it gives CSVQQSAANTGELFF.

This clonotype has only a few counts. The gene calls are TRBV6-2 or TRBV6-3 and TRBJ2-7; D is tentatively TRBD1 or TRBD2 (5 bases each). The CDR3 loop spans 14 amino acids. Trimming pared 6 bases from V and 0 bases from J, leaving 12 bases between. Germline V CDR1 and CDR2: MNHEY, SVGEGT. CDR3 in amino acids: CASSIPGPSYEQYF. The CDR3 DNA reads TGTGCCAGCAGCATCCCGGGACCCTCCTACGAGCAGTACTTC.

The rearrangement uses TRBV11-2 and TRBJ2-1; 11 bases align to TRBD1. J lost 6 bases, V lost 3 bases, and 1 base had no gene match. Germline V lookup: CDR1 SGHAT, CDR2 FQNNGV. CDR3 length: 14 amino acids. The CDR3 sequence is CASSFGTGGNEQFF. The CDR3 nucleotides are TGTGCCAGCAGCTTCGGGACAGGGGGCAATGAGCAGTTCTTC.

This clonotype has just a few counts. The CDR3 loop reads CASSQASGVGNQPQHF. The CDR3 DNA is TGCGCCAGCAGCCAAGCATCAGGGGTTGGCAATCAGCCCCAGCATTTT. The chain joins TRBV4-1 to TRBJ1-5; TRBD1 might be the D (6 bases). From germline, CDR1 is MGHRA and CDR2 YSYEKL. CDR3 length: 16 residues. The V and J ends lost 1 base and 2 bases respectively, with 12 bases between them.